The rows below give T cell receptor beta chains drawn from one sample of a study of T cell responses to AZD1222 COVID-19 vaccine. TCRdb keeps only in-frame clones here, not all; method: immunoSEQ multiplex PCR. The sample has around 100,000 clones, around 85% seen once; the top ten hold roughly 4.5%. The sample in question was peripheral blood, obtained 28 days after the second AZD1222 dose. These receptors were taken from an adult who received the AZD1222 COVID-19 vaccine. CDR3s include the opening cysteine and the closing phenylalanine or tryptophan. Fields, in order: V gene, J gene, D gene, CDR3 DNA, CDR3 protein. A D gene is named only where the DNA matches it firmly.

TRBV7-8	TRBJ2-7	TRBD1	TGTGCCAGCAGCTTAGTCACAGGGGGTCAATACGAGCAGTACTTC	CASSLVTGGQYEQYF
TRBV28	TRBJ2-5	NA	TGTGCCAGCAGTTCCTATGCTTTGACAGGTTTAGAAGCGGGGAACCAAGAGACCCAGTACTTC	CASSSYALTGLEAGNQETQYF
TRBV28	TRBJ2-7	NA	TGTGCCAGCAGTCCCTCAGCGGACCTCTACGAGCAGTACTTC	CASSPSADLYEQYF
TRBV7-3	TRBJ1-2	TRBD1	TGTGCCAGCAGCTTAAGACAGGGGTATGGCTACACCTTC	CASSLRQGYGYTF
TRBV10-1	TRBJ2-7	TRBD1	TGCGCCAGCAGCAAGGGACAGTCCTACGAGCAGTACTTC	CASSKGQSYEQYF
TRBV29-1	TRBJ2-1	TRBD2	TGCAGCGGGTCCGGGGCGGGAGGCAACTCCTACAATGAGCAGTTCTTC	CSGSGAGGNSYNEQFF
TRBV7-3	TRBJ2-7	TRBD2	TGTGCCAGCAGCTTACGTACTAGCGGGAGGGTTTACGAGCAGTACTTC	CASSLRTSGRVYEQYF
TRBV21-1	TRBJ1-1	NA	TGTGCCAGCAGCAAAGTCCTATGCAACAGGGGTACTGAAGCTTTCTTT	CASSKVLCNRGTEAFF
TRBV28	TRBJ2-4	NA	TGTGCCAGCAGTTTATTGCGGGGATTCGGCAAAAACATTCAGTACTTC	CASSLLRGFGKNIQYF
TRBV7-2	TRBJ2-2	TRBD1	TGTGCCGGCACTCGGGACAGCAACACCGGGGAGCTGTTTTTT	CAGTRDSNTGELFF